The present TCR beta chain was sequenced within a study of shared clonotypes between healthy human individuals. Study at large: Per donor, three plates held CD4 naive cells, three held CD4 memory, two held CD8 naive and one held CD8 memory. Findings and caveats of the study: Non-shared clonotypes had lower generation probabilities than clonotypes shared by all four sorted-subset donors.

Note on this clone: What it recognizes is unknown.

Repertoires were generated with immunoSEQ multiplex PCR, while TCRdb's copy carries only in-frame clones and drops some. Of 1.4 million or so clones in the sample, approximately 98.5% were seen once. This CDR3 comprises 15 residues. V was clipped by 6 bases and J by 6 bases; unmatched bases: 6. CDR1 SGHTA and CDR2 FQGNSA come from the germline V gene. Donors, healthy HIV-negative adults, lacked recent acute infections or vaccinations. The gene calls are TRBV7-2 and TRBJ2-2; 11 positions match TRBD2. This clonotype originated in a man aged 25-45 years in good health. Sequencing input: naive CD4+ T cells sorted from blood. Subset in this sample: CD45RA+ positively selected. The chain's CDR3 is CASRTSGSPSGELFF. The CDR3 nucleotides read TGTGCCAGCAGAACTAGCGGGAGTCCGTCCGGGGAGCTGTTTTTT.